Below are 30 T cell receptor beta chains sequenced from a single sample in a study of monozygotic twins with inflammatory bowel disease (dated by TCRdb to between 2017 and 2020). Libraries were made using 5' RACE. TCRdb shows the sequencer as Illumina HiSeq 2500. After the reads were reprocessed by TCRdb, one entry was made per CDR3 protein sequence, with no DNA. This sample's table has entries for approximately 420,000 distinct CDR3 sequences. The ten most abundant clones make up around 2.4% of the sample. The sequencing sample was made of blood. The origin of the receptors is a human donor with ulcerative colitis or Crohn's disease, or a healthy co-twin of an affected twin (not recorded which).

This sequence joins TRBV9 and TRBJ1-6. Germline assignment: CDR1 SGDLS and CDR2 YYNGEE. There are 15 residues in the CDR3. The CDR3 loop reads CASSVVGRYNSPLHF.

The chain uses TRBV5-1 and TRBJ2-2; the TCRdb call, TRBD1, lacks DNA for checking. Germline V lookup: CDR1 SGHRS, CDR2 YFSETQ. This CDR3 contains 16 residues. This chain's CDR3 is CASSLVGQGYTGELFF. The variable domain in full, completed from reference TRBV5-1 and TRBJ2-2, reads KAGVTQTPRYLIKTRGQQVTLSCSPISGHRSVSWYQQTPGQGLQFLFEYFSETQRNKGNFPGRFSGRQFSNSRSEMNVSTLELGDSALYLCASSLVGQGYTGELFFGEGSRLTVL.

CDR3 region: CPSSADSSTDTQYF. This chain uses TRBV5-4 with TRBJ2-3; TCRdb's D gene call, TRBD1, goes unchecked for lack of DNA. Per the germline V gene, CDR1 is SGHNT and CDR2 is YYREEE (reference sequence). This CDR3 is 14 amino acids long.

V and J are TRBV19 and TRBJ1-5; the D call from TCRdb, TRBD1, cannot be confirmed without DNA. The CDR3 runs 15 residues. The germline gives CDR1 LNHDA, CDR2 SQIVND (reference sequence). CDR3 region: CASAREGQPNQPQHF.

The rearrangement uses TRBV30 and TRBJ2-3; TCRdb designates TRBD2, a call that cannot be tested without DNA. CDR3 length: 15 amino acids. Germline values: CDR1 GTSNPN, CDR2 SVGIG (reference sequence). The CDR3 loop reads CAWSGLARSTDTQYF.

The chain combines TRBV27 with TRBJ2-2; absent DNA, TCRdb's TRBD1 call cannot be checked. Germline CDR1 reads MNHEY; CDR2 reads SMNVEV (reference sequence). The CDR3 runs 13 residues. CDR3 protein: CASSRHRAGELFF.

This chain uses TRBV10-3 with TRBJ2-3; TCRdb designates TRBD2, a call that cannot be tested without DNA. The CDR3 loop spans 15 amino acids. Germline V lookup: CDR1 ENHRY, CDR2 SYGVKD. Here the CDR3 reads CAISPGLASTDTQYF.

V gene TRBV19 combines with J gene TRBJ2-3; TCRdb picks TRBD1, but there is no DNA to check that call. There are 14 residues in the CDR3. Germline V lookup: CDR1 LNHDA, CDR2 SQIVND (reference sequence). The CDR3 loop is CASSLPRDSGTQYF.

This chain connects TRBV6-1 to TRBJ1-1. CDR3 length: 16 amino acids. Germline V gene lookup returns CDR1 MNHNS and CDR2 SASEGT. The CDR3 region is CASPREWGLGNTEAFF.

This chain joins TRBV18 and TRBJ2-5; with no DNA, the TCRdb D assignment of TRBD2 cannot be verified. The CDR3 runs 15 residues. In germline, CDR1 is KGHSH, CDR2 LQKENI. CDR3 sequence reads: CASSPGLNAGETQYF.

V gene TRBV21-1 combines with J gene TRBJ2-7; with no DNA, the TCRdb D assignment of TRBD1 cannot be verified. TRBV21-1 corresponds to a pseudogene. There are 17 residues in the CDR3. The CDR3 loop reads CASSKAGRDRLEYEQYF.

The J gene is TRBJ2-1, the V gene TRBV6-2 or TRBV6-3; TCRdb reports TRBD2, a call that lacks DNA to check it against. This CDR3 region has 13 residues. Germline CDR1 and CDR2: MNHEY and SVGEGT. CDR3 residues: CASGQRRSDEQFF.

The chain couples TRBV3-1 to TRBJ2-7. CDR1 is LGHDT and CDR2 is YNNKEL in the germline V gene (reference sequence). The CDR3 covers 13 residues. The CDR3 reads CASSQGLGYEQYF.

The V gene is TRBV12-3 or TRBV12-4, the J gene TRBJ1-4; TCRdb designates TRBD1, a call that cannot be tested without DNA. The CDR3 has 15 residues. Here the CDR3 reads CASSLSRAGNEKLFF.

The CDR3 is CASSPPPSGGGTGELFF. The chain recombines TRBV3-1 with TRBJ2-2; TCRdb calls TRBD2, which cannot be checked without DNA. The CDR3 sequence is 17 residues long. Looked up from germline, CDR1 is LGHDT and CDR2 is YNNKEL (reference sequence).

The chain has TRBV5-1 and TRBJ2-1; TCRdb reports TRBD1, a call that lacks DNA to check it against. The CDR3 loop spans 16 amino acids. The germline gives CDR1 SGHRS, CDR2 YFSETQ. This CDR3 is CASSKNGQGVFNEQFF. The variable domain in full, with the rest retrieved from reference TRBV5-1 and TRBJ2-1, is KAGVTQTPRYLIKTRGQQVTLSCSPISGHRSVSWYQQTPGQGLQFLFEYFSETQRNKGNFPGRFSGRQFSNSRSEMNVSTLELGDSALYLCASSKNGQGVFNEQFFGPGTRLTVL.

The chain uses TRBV7-2 and TRBJ1-1. This CDR3 region has 14 residues. Germline-derived CDR1 and CDR2 are SGHTA and FQGNSA. CDR3 in amino acids: CASSLASRNTEAFF.

V and J are TRBV11-2 and TRBJ2-5; there is no DNA to check the TCRdb D call of TRBD1. Germline V gene lookup returns CDR1 SGHAT and CDR2 FQNNGV. The CDR3 totals 13 residues. The CDR3 region is CASSSTGHETQYF.

This sequence joins TRBV7-6 and TRBJ2-1; the TCRdb call, TRBD1, lacks DNA for checking. Germline assignment: CDR1 SGHVS and CDR2 FNYEAQ. The CDR3 extends over 15 amino acids. This CDR3 is CASSWGAGERDEQFF.

V gene TRBV7-9 combines with J gene TRBJ1-2; as DNA is missing, the TRBD1 call by TCRdb cannot be tested. Germline loops: CDR1 SEHNR, CDR2 FQNEAQ (reference sequence). The CDR3 totals 16 residues. CDR3 region: CASSLNRVEPSYGYTF.

The chain uses TRBV7-2 and TRBJ2-4; TCRdb picks TRBD1, but there is no DNA to check that call. The CDR3 covers 20 residues. Germline values: CDR1 SGHTA, CDR2 FQGNSA. This chain's CDR3 is CASGPIAGVPWGAAKNIQYF.

The J gene is TRBJ1-5, the V gene TRBV14. Per germline, CDR1 SGHDN and CDR2 FVKESK. This CDR3 spans 19 amino acids. Here the CDR3 reads CASSQVSTFKVVSNQPQHF.

The chain has TRBV5-4 and TRBJ2-2; the TRBD1 assignment by TCRdb is unverifiable without DNA. The CDR3 length is 16 residues. Looked up from germline, CDR1 is SGHNT and CDR2 is YYREEE (reference sequence). The CDR3 sequence: CASSTRQGRDTGELFF.

CDR3 loop: CASRGLGQGAVNEQFF. The chain recombines TRBV2 with TRBJ2-1; TCRdb names TRBD1, which stays unverified in the absence of DNA. There are 16 residues in the CDR3. Germline-derived CDR1 and CDR2 are SNHLY and FYNNEI.

The chain recombines TRBV9 with TRBJ2-5; TCRdb designates TRBD2, a call that cannot be tested without DNA. Germline V gene sequence: CDR1 SGDLS, CDR2 YYNGEE. The CDR3 is made up of 15 amino acids. CDR3 protein: CASSGGGLAMETQYF.

The CDR3 loop is CASSPRNTNTEAFF. V and J are TRBV12-3 or TRBV12-4 and TRBJ1-1; TCRdb returns TRBD1, unconfirmable since there is no DNA. CDR3 length: 14 amino acids.

The V call is TRBV30, the J call TRBJ1-2; TCRdb proposes TRBD1, but this gene call is untestable without DNA. The germline CDR1 and CDR2 sequences are GTSNPN and SVGIG (reference sequence). This CDR3 has 13 residues. The CDR3 loop is CAWDRPNGYGYTF.

The chain is built from TRBV5-1 and TRBJ2-5; TCRdb indicates TRBD2, and absent DNA this call remains unverified. Germline assignment: CDR1 SGHRS and CDR2 YFSETQ. The CDR3 extends over 14 amino acids. This CDR3 is CASSNPAGGETQYF.

The CDR3 loop reads CASSQDPMVRGDYEQYF. The chain combines TRBV4-2 with TRBJ2-7; with no DNA, the TCRdb D assignment of TRBD1 cannot be verified. Germline V gene lookup returns CDR1 LGHNA and CDR2 YNFKEQ. The CDR3 covers 17 residues.

The chain employs TRBV20-1 and TRBJ1-2. Looked up from germline, CDR1 is DFQATT and CDR2 is SNEGSKA (reference sequence). The CDR3 is made up of 12 amino acids. The CDR3: CSALEGNYGYTF.